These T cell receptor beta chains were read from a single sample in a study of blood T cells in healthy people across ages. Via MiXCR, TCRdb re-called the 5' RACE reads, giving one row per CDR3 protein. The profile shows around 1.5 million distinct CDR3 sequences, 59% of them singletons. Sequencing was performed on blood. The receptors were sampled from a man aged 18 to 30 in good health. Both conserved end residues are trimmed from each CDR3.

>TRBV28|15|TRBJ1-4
ASTEDTLSATNEKLF
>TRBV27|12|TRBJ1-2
ASSLDGGAEGYT
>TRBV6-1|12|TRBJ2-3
ASSETQATDTQY
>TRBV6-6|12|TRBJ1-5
ASSYRGRGEPQH
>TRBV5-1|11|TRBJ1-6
ASSLDSLSPLH
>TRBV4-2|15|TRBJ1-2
ASSPEGFKGGSYGYT
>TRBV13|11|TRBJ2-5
ASSFGHRETQY
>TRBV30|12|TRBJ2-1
ARGSGTIVDEQF
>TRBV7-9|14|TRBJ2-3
ANLPAGGSSTDTQN
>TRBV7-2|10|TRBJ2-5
ASSALAETQY
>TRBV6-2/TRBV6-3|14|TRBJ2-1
ASSYSREPSYNEQF